This is a list of T cell receptor beta chains from one sample in a study of blood T cell repertoires in COVID-19. Measured with immunoSEQ multiplex PCR; TCRdb has only the in-frame clones, and not every one. The table lists around 450,000 clones, about 89% of them singletons, with roughly 4% in the top ten. Sequencing used peripheral blood. These TCRs come from a woman in her twenties or thirties with acute or convalescent COVID-19. Each CDR3 is given with its conserved first and last residue. Each record gives: V gene, D gene, J gene, clone size, CDR3 protein, CDR3 DNA. A D gene is named only where the DNA matches it firmly. Not all rows give a size; the values are once, few, many and, for expanded clones, a class.

TRBV19	-	TRBJ1-1	-	CASSDRTNTEAFF	TGTGCCAGTAGTGACAGGACGAACACTGAAGCTTTCTTT
TRBV6-5	TRBD1	TRBJ2-1	-	CASLPTGGHNEQFF	TGTGCCAGCCTCCCGACAGGGGGTCACAATGAGCAGTTCTTC
TRBV29-1	TRBD2	TRBJ2-3	-	CSVEGSSGGASDTQYF	TGCAGCGTTGAAGGTTCTAGCGGGGGGGCCTCAGATACGCAGTATTTT
TRBV5-6	TRBD1	TRBJ2-2	-	CASSLGTGVYTGELFF	TGTGCCAGCAGCTTGGGTACAGGGGTGTATACCGGGGAGCTGTTTTTT
TRBV7-3	TRBD1	TRBJ1-1	-	CASSLLPGGYTEAFF	TGTGCCAGCAGCTTACTTCCAGGGGGCTATACTGAAGCTTTCTTT
TRBV6-5	TRBD1	TRBJ2-3	-	CASSYSSRGRSDTQYF	TGTGCCAGCAGTTACTCGAGCAGGGGGCGCTCTGATACGCAGTATTTT
TRBV5-6	-	TRBJ2-2	-	CASSLALLNRDPAGGELFF	TGTGCCAGCAGCTTGGCCCTCCTCAACAGGGATCCGGCCGGCGGGGAGCTGTTTTTT
TRBV19	-	TRBJ1-1	-	CASGDRTLGNTEAFF	TGTGCCAGTGGCGACAGGACCCTTGGTAACACTGAAGCTTTCTTT
TRBV7-8	TRBD1	TRBJ1-5	once	CASSSDDRASQPQHF	TGTGCCAGCAGCTCCGATGACAGGGCATCTCAGCCCCAGCATTTT
TRBV24-1	-	TRBJ2-5	-	CATSDTRTAQETQYF	TGTGCCACCAGTGATACCCGGACAGCTCAAGAGACCCAGTACTTC
TRBV7-8	-	TRBJ1-5	-	CASSKGSLVNQPQHF	TGTGCCAGCAGTAAAGGCTCCCTAGTGAATCAGCCCCAGCATTTT
TRBV2	TRBD1	TRBJ1-2	-	CASSRDREGYGYTF	TGTGCCAGCAGTCGGGACAGGGAGGGCTATGGCTACACCTTC
TRBV19	-	TRBJ1-6	-	CASRLPQGRNSPLHF	TGTGCCAGTAGGCTGCCGCAGGGTAGGAATTCACCCCTCCACTTT
TRBV2	TRBD2	TRBJ2-7	-	CASRVAGGSYEQYF	TGTGCCAGCAGGGTAGCGGGGGGGTCCTACGAGCAGTACTTC
TRBV6-2/TRBV6-3	-	TRBJ1-6	once	CASSYEGEGSPLHF	TGTGCCAGCAGTTACGAGGGGGAAGGTTCACCCCTCCACTTT
TRBV27	-	TRBJ1-2	-	CASSITGQKRSGYTF	TGTGCCAGCAGTATTACAGGACAAAAGCGTAGTGGCTACACCTTC
TRBV3-1/TRBV3-2	TRBD2	TRBJ2-3	-	CASSHGGTSGDTQYF	TGTGCCAGCAGCCATGGGGGGACTAGCGGGGATACGCAGTATTTT
TRBV5-1	TRBD1	TRBJ1-1	-	CASSYTGDGTEAFF	TGCGCCAGCAGCTATACAGGGGATGGCACTGAAGCTTTCTTT
TRBV24-1	-	TRBJ2-1	-	CATSSQRAQENRDNEQFF	TGTGCCACCAGTTCACAGCGTGCCCAAGAGAACAGGGACAATGAGCAGTTCTTC
TRBV5-6	-	TRBJ2-3	-	CASSQTDTQYF	TGTGCCAGCAGTCAAACAGATACGCAGTATTTT
TRBV27	-	TRBJ1-1	-	CASSFGGNTEAFF	TGTGCCAGCAGTTTCGGGGGGAACACTGAAGCTTTCTTT
TRBV11-2	TRBD1	TRBJ2-7	-	CASSLRTGAPYEQYF	TGTGCCAGCAGCTTAAGGACAGGTGCCCCATACGAGCAGTACTTC
TRBV7-9	TRBD1	TRBJ2-3	-	CASSPTKRGPTDTQYF	TGTGCCAGCAGCCCTACTAAGAGGGGGCCCACAGATACGCAGTATTTT
TRBV29-1	TRBD1	TRBJ2-7	-	CSVAAGTGPYEQYF	TGCAGCGTTGCTGCCGGGACAGGGCCCTACGAGCAGTACTTC
TRBV7-2	TRBD1	TRBJ1-3	-	CASSVRQGATGNTIYF	TGTGCCAGCAGCGTCCGACAGGGGGCGACTGGAAACACCATATATTTT
TRBV20-1	-	TRBJ2-7	-	CSASLGLYYEQYF	TGCAGTGCTAGTCTAGGACTATACTACGAGCAGTACTTC
TRBV7-3	-	TRBJ2-1	-	CASSLGPPSSYNEQFF	TGTGCCAGCAGCCTAGGTCCCCCAAGCTCCTACAATGAGCAGTTCTTC
TRBV9	TRBD2	TRBJ2-2	-	CASSETSGQASTGELFF	TGTGCCAGCAGCGAGACTAGCGGACAGGCCAGCACCGGGGAGCTGTTTTTT
TRBV12-3/TRBV12-4	TRBD1	TRBJ1-1	-	CASRWDSYTEAFF	TGTGCCAGCAGGTGGGACAGCTACACTGAAGCTTTCTTT
TRBV2	-	TRBJ2-7	-	CASRSESYEQYF	TGTGCCAGCAGGAGTGAATCCTACGAGCAGTACTTC
TRBV19	TRBD2	TRBJ2-7	-	CASSSDRRGDEQYF	TGTGCCAGTAGTTCGGACCGGCGGGGGGACGAGCAGTACTTC
TRBV2	TRBD1	TRBJ2-2	-	CASRPGQGNTGELFF	TGTGCCAGCAGACCGGGACAGGGTAACACCGGGGAGCTGTTTTTT
TRBV12-3/TRBV12-4	-	TRBJ1-5	-	CASSLTNQPQHF	TGTGCCAGCAGTTTAACTAATCAGCCCCAGCATTTT
TRBV7-2	-	TRBJ2-2	-	CASNPGQGGGELFF	TGTGCCAGCAACCCCGGGCAGGGTGGCGGGGAGCTGTTTTTT
TRBV29-1	TRBD1	TRBJ1-2	-	CSVRTGRYGYTF	TGCAGCGTCCGGACAGGGAGATATGGCTACACCTTC
TRBV6-5	TRBD2	TRBJ2-7	-	CASSWTSGVSYEQYF	TGTGCCAGCAGTTGGACTAGCGGGGTATCCTACGAGCAGTACTTC
TRBV3-1/TRBV3-2	-	TRBJ1-4	-	CASSLLGRNEKLFF	TGTGCCAGCAGCCTGCTAGGTCGAAATGAAAAACTGTTTTTT
TRBV5-4	-	TRBJ1-4	-	CASSPRGLSGEKLFF	TGTGCCAGCAGCCCCAGGGGTTTGTCCGGTGAAAAACTGTTTTTT
TRBV3-1/TRBV3-2	-	TRBJ2-1	-	CASSQDLGGEQFF	TGTGCCAGCAGCCAAGATCTCGGGGGTGAGCAGTTCTTC
TRBV5-1	-	TRBJ1-4	-	CASSLTPNQANEKLFF	TGCGCCAGCAGTTTGACTCCCAACCAAGCTAATGAAAAACTGTTTTTT
TRBV27	TRBD1	TRBJ2-1	-	CASSLRDRVREQFF	TGTGCCAGCAGCCTAAGGGACAGGGTTCGTGAGCAGTTCTTC
TRBV5-6	-	TRBJ2-5	-	CASGSQVSSETQYF	TGTGCCAGCGGATCACAGGTGTCGTCGGAGACCCAGTACTTC
TRBV4-1	TRBD1	TRBJ2-7	-	CASSQGRDSHYEQYF	TGCGCCAGCAGCCAAGGCCGGGACAGTCACTACGAGCAGTACTTC
TRBV19	-	TRBJ2-5	-	CASSMALQETQYF	TGTGCCAGTAGTATGGCCCTTCAAGAGACCCAGTACTTC
TRBV5-5	TRBD2	TRBJ2-3	-	CASSLGPTSGGTDTQYF	TGTGCCAGCAGCTTAGGCCCCACTAGCGGGGGCACAGATACGCAGTATTTT
TRBV5-5	-	TRBJ1-6	once	CASSFGVGNSPLHF	TGTGCCAGCAGCTTCGGGGTTGGGAATTCACCCCTCCACTTT
TRBV2	-	TRBJ2-5	-	CASKLEAEETQYF	TGTGCCAGCAAACTGGAGGCCGAAGAGACCCAGTACTTC